This entry features one TCR beta chain sequence. Its antigen remains unknown. The data were obtained in a study of cytomegalovirus exposure and HLA in healthy donors. Study-wide points: Reports credit the classifier with highly specific, highly sensitive diagnosis of cytomegalovirus status. The availability of immune exposure information extended only to CMV serostatus. A later analysis found TCR association rates differed by HLA locus, highest for DRB1 and lowest for HLA-C.

PCR amplification relied on 60 Vbeta primers (plus 13 Jbeta primers). Assay: immunoSEQ multiplex PCR; the TCRdb copy retains only in-frame clones and omits some. The table has about 200,000 clones, roughly 73% seen once. Material for sequencing was PBMCs. This clonotype was obtained from a woman aged 25 to 45 in good health and CMV-seronegative.

CDR3 bases: TGTGCCAGCAGCTTGGCTAGCGGGGGGATCCAAGAGACCCAGTACTTC. This codes for CASSLASGGIQETQYF. J is TRBJ2-5 and V is TRBV5-4; 11 bases agree with TRBD2. Losses at the gene ends were 0 bases for V and 1 base for J; bases not matched to a gene: 2. Germline V lookup: CDR1 SGHNT, CDR2 YYREEE (reference sequence). This CDR3 comprises 16 residues.